This T cell receptor beta chain derives from a study of Tregs in tolerant kidney transplant recipients. Germline V gene sequence: CDR1 ENHRY, CDR2 SYGVKD. V shed 5 bases and J shed 0 bases, with 8 bases lying between them. CDR3 length: 14 amino acids. Assay used: immunoSEQ multiplex PCR; TCRdb lists only in-frame clones, some missing. The sample yields fewer than 80,000 clones, 70% to 90% seen once. J is TRBJ1-5 and V is TRBV10-3; weak D call: TRBD1 (5 bases). The clonotype comes from a human donor who received a combined kidney and bone marrow transplant. Material: CD4+ T cells from blood, obtained before the transplant. CDR3 sequence (DNA): TGTGCCATCAGTCAGGACATTAGCAATCAGCCCCAGCATTTT. It encodes CAISQDISNQPQHF.